This is a list of T cell receptor beta chains from one sample in a study of response to subunit inactivated influenza vaccine. Each CDR3 protein gets one entry after TCRdb re-called the RT-PCR reads with MiXCR. The sample yields around 540,000 distinct CDR3 sequences, about 11% seen once. The sample was PBMCs from blood, taken on the day of vaccination. The receptors derive from a middle-aged man who received an inactivated influenza vaccine. Both conserved end residues are part of each CDR3. D genes are given only for firm matches. Clone size is given for some rows only: seen once, a few or many times, or a class if the clone is expanded.

clone_size	d_call	j_call	v_call	cdr3_nt	cdr3_aa
-	-	TRBJ2-2	TRBV20-1	TGCAGTGCTAGTCGTACAGGGAGCACCGGGGAGCTGTTTTTT	CSASRTGSTGELFF
once	TRBD2	TRBJ2-7	TRBV19	TGTGCCAGTAGTAAAGTCCTAGCGGGAGTGCAGTACTTC	CASSKVLAGVQYF
-	TRBD2	TRBJ2-7	TRBV29-1	TGCAGCGCCATGGGACTAGCGGGGCACAATGAGCAGTACTTC	CSAMGLAGHNEQYF
few	TRBD1	TRBJ2-1	TRBV6-2/TRBV6-3	TGTGCCAGCAGAGATCGACAGGGGGTTGACAATGAGCAGTTCTTC	CASRDRQGVDNEQFF
-	TRBD1	TRBJ2-3	TRBV10-2	TGCGCCAGCAGTGAGTCGACTAGTTGGACAGGGGGCTCGAGCACAGATACGCAGTATTTT	CASSESTSWTGGSSTDTQYF
-	TRBD2	TRBJ2-3	TRBV6-2/TRBV6-3	TGTGCCATCAGCGGGGGGACTTCTTCTAGCACAGATACGCAGTATTTT	CAISGGTSSSTDTQYF
few	-	TRBJ2-1	TRBV24-1	TGTGCCACTTCGGGGACACCCCCCTACAATGAGCAGTTCTTC	CATSGTPPYNEQFF
-	-	TRBJ2-5	TRBV15	TGTGCCACCAGCAGTCGGGGGTCCTGGGAGACCCAGTACTTC	CATSSRGSWETQYF
few	TRBD1	TRBJ2-3	TRBV12-3/TRBV12-4	TGTGCCAGCAAAGACAGGGGGCCTACAGATACGCAGTATTTT	CASKDRGPTDTQYF
-	-	TRBJ1-1	TRBV6-1	TGTGCCAGCAGTGAATTCGGGAGACCTGAAGCTTTCTTT	CASSEFGRPEAFF
-	-	TRBJ1-5	TRBV19	TGTGCCAGTACGGTGGGCAGGGTCGGCAATCAGCCCCAGCATTTT	CASTVGRVGNQPQHF
-	-	TRBJ2-7	TRBV7-9	TGTGCCAGCAGCTTTCGGGGGAACGAGCAGTACTTC	CASSFRGNEQYF
many	TRBD1	TRBJ2-7	TRBV11-2	TGTGCCAGCAGCCCGAACAGGGGGTATTCCTACGAGCAGTACTTC	CASSPNRGYSYEQYF
-	-	TRBJ2-5	TRBV7-9	TGTGCCAGCAGCACGTTTGAAGAGACCCAGTACTTC	CASSTFEETQYF
-	-	TRBJ2-6	TRBV25-1	TGTGCCAGCGCTAGACTGGGACAGGCCAACGTCCTGACTTTC	CASARLGQANVLTF
many	-	TRBJ2-2	TRBV21-1	TGTGCCACCATGTATAGGGTGAACACCGGGGAGCTGTTTTTT	CATMYRVNTGELFF
few	-	TRBJ1-5	TRBV7-2	TGTGCCAGCAGCTTTTGGACGAACAATCAGCCCCAGCATTTT	CASSFWTNNQPQHF
few	TRBD2	TRBJ2-2	TRBV20-1	TGCAGTGCGAGAGCAGCTGTAGCGGGAGCGGGCGGGGAGCTGTTTTTT	CSARAAVAGAGGELFF
-	TRBD1	TRBJ2-6	TRBV4-1	TGCGCCAGCAGCGCGAGGGTCCGGACAGGGGTCTCTGGGGCCAACGTCCTGACTTTC	CASSARVRTGVSGANVLTF
-	TRBD1	TRBJ1-2	TRBV18	TGTGCCAGCTCACCAGGGACAGGGGGATTTAATGGCTACACCTTC	CASSPGTGGFNGYTF
few	TRBD1	TRBJ2-1	TRBV20-1	TGCAGTGCTGTACCGCGGGACAGGCTAGACAATGAGCAGTTCTTC	CSAVPRDRLDNEQFF
few	-	TRBJ1-4	TRBV7-8	TGTGCCAGCAGTCCTCGGGGAGGGACTAATGAAAAACTGTTTTTT	CASSPRGGTNEKLFF
-	-	TRBJ2-1	TRBV12-3/TRBV12-4	TGTGCCAGCAGCCCTAGCTTCGATGAGCAGTTCTTC	CASSPSFDEQFF
-	-	TRBJ2-5	TRBV9	TGTGCCAGCAGCGTAGGGCGGGGTCAAGAGACCCAGTACTTC	CASSVGRGQETQYF
-	TRBD1	TRBJ2-1	TRBV2	TGTGCCAGCAGAGCACCGAACTTCAGGGGGAGCTCCTACAATGAGCAGTTCTTC	CASRAPNFRGSSYNEQFF
-	-	TRBJ2-1	TRBV3-1	TGTGCCAGCAGCCTCTCTTCGCGGAACAATGAGCAGTTCTTC	CASSLSSRNNEQFF
many	-	TRBJ2-2	TRBV5-1	TGCGCCAGCAGCTTGGGCAGCCTCACCGGGGAGCTGTTTTTT	CASSLGSLTGELFF
-	-	TRBJ1-1	TRBV4-2	TGTGCCAGCAGCCAGCCCTTCGAGGCGGGAATGAACACTGAAGCTTTCTTT	CASSQPFEAGMNTEAFF
few	TRBD2	TRBJ2-7	TRBV29-1	TGCAGCGTCGATGGGGGGGACTACGAGCAGTACTTC	CSVDGGDYEQYF
few	TRBD1	TRBJ2-3	TRBV30	TGTGCCTGGAGTATGGACAGGTATACGCAGTATTTT	CAWSMDRYTQYF
-	-	TRBJ2-2	TRBV4-3	TGCGCCAGCAGCCAAGATTCCAAAACAGGGCTCGCCGGGGAGCTGTTTTTT	CASSQDSKTGLAGELFF
few	TRBD2	TRBJ2-1	TRBV20-1	TGCAGTGCTAGCCAGCGGGGACGCACGAATGAGCAGTTCTTC	CSASQRGRTNEQFF
-	-	TRBJ2-5	TRBV7-2	TGTGCCAGCAGCTTACAGGGTTCACAAGAGACCCAGTACTTC	CASSLQGSQETQYF
-	-	TRBJ2-4	TRBV4-1	TGCGCCAGCAGCCAGTCACCCGGGGGGCGTTTAGGCATTCAGTACTTC	CASSQSPGGRLGIQYF